The rows below give T cell receptor beta chains drawn from one sample of a study of identical twins. TCRdb reprocessed the 5' RACE reads with MiXCR, giving one entry per CDR3 protein. The table has a few hundred thousand distinct CDR3 sequences, 9% to 10% seen once. In addition, the sample was reused for a study of yellow fever vaccine responses in identical twins.

Sequenced: PBMCs. These receptors all stem from a woman aged 18-30 years in good health. Each CDR3 is given with its conserved first and last residue. A clone size is listed for some rows: how often the clone was seen (once, few, many), or a class if it is expanded.

V: TRBV6-1; size: many; J: TRBJ2-1; CDR3: CASTHPLNNEQFF
V: TRBV7-8; size: few; J: TRBJ2-5; CDR3: CASSLRGGTQYF
V: TRBV7-2; size: few; J: TRBJ2-7; CDR3: CASSTRQGASEQYF
V: TRBV10-1; size: .; J: TRBJ2-1; CDR3: CASSESTSGSFNEQFF
V: TRBV7-7; size: few; J: TRBJ2-2; CDR3: CASSPDGPAGELFF
V: TRBV6-4; size: .; J: TRBJ2-2; CDR3: CASSDRENTGELFF
V: TRBV4-2; size: many; J: TRBJ2-5; CDR3: CASSQDTGTETQYF
V: TRBV4-3; size: .; J: TRBJ2-1; CDR3: CASSQDRGLATNEQFF
V: TRBV12-3/TRBV12-4; size: many; J: TRBJ1-6; CDR3: CASSLVGADNSPLHF
V: TRBV9; size: .; J: TRBJ2-1; CDR3: CASSVGPRLADNEQFF
V: TRBV2; size: many; J: TRBJ2-1; CDR3: CASTGPGGSSNEQFF
V: TRBV20-1; size: few; J: TRBJ2-1; CDR3: CSARYGTSGNNEQFF
V: TRBV15; size: few; J: TRBJ2-5; CDR3: CATSRPPGLAVETQYF
V: TRBV5-6; size: many; J: TRBJ2-5; CDR3: CASSWQETQYF
V: TRBV20-1; size: few; J: TRBJ2-2; CDR3: CSALDLKHTGELFF
V: TRBV4-1; size: many; J: TRBJ2-7; CDR3: CASSPPGLSNEQYF
V: TRBV20-1; size: .; J: TRBJ2-1; CDR3: CSARFSGTGGSEQFF
V: TRBV27; size: .; J: TRBJ2-1; CDR3: CASSSTSGTIYNEQFF
V: TRBV5-1; size: many; J: TRBJ2-2; CDR3: CASSAGLVNTGELFF
V: TRBV25-1; size: many; J: TRBJ1-5; CDR3: CASSRTGNGQPQHF
V: TRBV27; size: .; J: TRBJ1-1; CDR3: CASVGGRKAFF
V: TRBV11-2; size: .; J: TRBJ2-3; CDR3: CASSFRDRETDTQYF
V: TRBV6-2/TRBV6-3; size: many; J: TRBJ2-4; CDR3: CASSPTSSTGKNIQYF
V: TRBV5-1; size: few; J: TRBJ2-1; CDR3: CASSPGQGSDNEQFF
V: TRBV19; size: few; J: TRBJ1-2; CDR3: CASSMHRDANF
V: TRBV12-3/TRBV12-4; size: few; J: TRBJ2-7; CDR3: CASSQGTSGGHEQYF
V: TRBV20-1; size: few; J: TRBJ1-1; CDR3: CSAPGTLTGSKSEAFF
V: TRBV4-2; size: few; J: TRBJ2-7; CDR3: CASSQGGGGYEQYF
V: TRBV5-1; size: many; J: TRBJ2-1; CDR3: CASSLKNNEQFF
V: TRBV4-1; size: .; J: TRBJ2-3; CDR3: CASSQDLQLRTDTQYF
V: TRBV27; size: many; J: TRBJ1-1; CDR3: CASSLSIPGLLMNTEAFF
V: TRBV20-1; size: .; J: TRBJ2-1; CDR3: CSARGLAGGQSSYNEQFF
V: TRBV18; size: .; J: TRBJ1-1; CDR3: CASSPWEGNTEAFF
V: TRBV5-6; size: .; J: TRBJ2-3; CDR3: CASSLRAGLAPSTDTQYF
V: TRBV6-2/TRBV6-3; size: .; J: TRBJ2-7; CDR3: CASSYSASGLGAYEQYF
V: TRBV11-2; size: .; J: TRBJ2-7; CDR3: CASSLETSRRGYEQYF
V: TRBV27; size: many; J: TRBJ2-3; CDR3: CASSPSSGGTDTQYF
V: TRBV7-6; size: .; J: TRBJ1-1; CDR3: CASSFTEALMNTEAFF
V: TRBV15; size: .; J: TRBJ2-7; CDR3: CATSRVVGTGGEQYF
V: TRBV13; size: few; J: TRBJ2-7; CDR3: CASSSRLRTSAYEQYF
V: TRBV4-1; size: few; J: TRBJ2-1; CDR3: CASSLALAGNLNEQFF
V: TRBV7-9; size: .; J: TRBJ2-3; CDR3: CASSLGLHTQYF
V: TRBV27; size: .; J: TRBJ2-1; CDR3: CASSLTTPSSYNEQFF
V: TRBV28; size: .; J: TRBJ2-3; CDR3: CASSSGGAGVTDTQYF
V: TRBV7-2; size: many; J: TRBJ2-7; CDR3: CASSPGLAVYEQYF
V: TRBV4-2; size: many; J: TRBJ2-3; CDR3: CASSQEVAGGRDTQYF
V: TRBV12-3/TRBV12-4; size: few; J: TRBJ2-1; CDR3: CASSFGGGPNNEQFF
V: TRBV7-2; size: .; J: TRBJ2-5; CDR3: CASSFAQGRYQETQYF
V: TRBV11-3; size: .; J: TRBJ2-3; CDR3: CASTQSIQSDTQYF
V: TRBV20-1; size: many; J: TRBJ2-7; CDR3: CSARDRSGQGIYEQYF
V: TRBV10-1; size: few; J: TRBJ1-2; CDR3: CASSPKTGPNYGYTF
V: TRBV5-1; size: .; J: TRBJ1-1; CDR3: CASSLEVGVVPEAFF
V: TRBV27; size: many; J: TRBJ2-7; CDR3: CASSLLGIGYEQYF
V: TRBV20-1; size: many; J: TRBJ1-4; CDR3: CSAQAGTDSTNEKLFF
V: TRBV3-1; size: few; J: TRBJ2-7; CDR3: CASSQGPGQGFYEQYF